This TCR beta chain originates from a study of blood T cell repertoires in COVID-19. Study details: Collection of acute and convalescent COVID-19 samples took place in the United States, Italy and Spain. In each case, the material was cDNA or gDNA derived from T cells, B-cell-depleted T cells, or PBMCs.

Sequenced by immunoSEQ multiplex PCR; TCRdb stores in-frame clones only, minus some. Of over 60,000 clones in the sample, about four fifths are singletons; the top ten hold roughly 9.7%. Germline V gene lookup returns CDR1 GTSNPN and CDR2 SVGIG (reference sequence). Trimming took 1 base from V and 2 from J, leaving 15 bases between them. The length of the CDR3 is 15 residues. The clonotype originates from a human donor in a cohort sampled during active COVID-19. The chain uses TRBV30 and TRBJ2-7, with a possible D match to TRBD2 (6 bases). Sequencing was done on a sample of peripheral blood. The DNA of the CDR3 is TGTGCCTGGAGTGGCGGGACGGGATCGACCTACGAGCAGTACTTC. Its protein product is CAWSGGTGSTYEQYF.